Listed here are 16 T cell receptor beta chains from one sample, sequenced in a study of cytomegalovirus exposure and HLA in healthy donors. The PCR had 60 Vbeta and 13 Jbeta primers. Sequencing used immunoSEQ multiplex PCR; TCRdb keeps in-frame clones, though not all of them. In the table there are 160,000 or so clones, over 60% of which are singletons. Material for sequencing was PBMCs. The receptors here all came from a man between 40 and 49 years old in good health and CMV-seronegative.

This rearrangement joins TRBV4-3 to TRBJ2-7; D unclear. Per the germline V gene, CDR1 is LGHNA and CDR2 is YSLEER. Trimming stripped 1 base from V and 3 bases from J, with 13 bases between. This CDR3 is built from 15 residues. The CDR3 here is CASSQGGDPVYEQYF. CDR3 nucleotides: TGCGCCAGCAGCCAAGGAGGAGACCCAGTCTACGAGCAGTACTTC.

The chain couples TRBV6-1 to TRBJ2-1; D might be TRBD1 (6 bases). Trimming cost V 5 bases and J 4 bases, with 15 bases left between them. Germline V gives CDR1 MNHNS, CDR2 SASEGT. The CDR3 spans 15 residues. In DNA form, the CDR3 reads TGTGCCAGCAGTCCAAGCAGGCAGGGGTACAATGAGCAGTTCTTC. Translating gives CASSPSRQGYNEQFF.

Here the CDR3 reads CASSSLTSPEAFF. In nucleotides, the CDR3 is TGTGCCAGCAGCTCCCTGACATCTCCAGAAGCTTTCTTT. The rearrangement joins TRBV7-8 to TRBJ1-1; D gene uncertain. This CDR3 has 13 residues. Per the germline V gene, CDR1 is SGHVS and CDR2 is FQNEAQ. V lost 4 bases to trimming and J lost 8 bases, with 14 bases between them.

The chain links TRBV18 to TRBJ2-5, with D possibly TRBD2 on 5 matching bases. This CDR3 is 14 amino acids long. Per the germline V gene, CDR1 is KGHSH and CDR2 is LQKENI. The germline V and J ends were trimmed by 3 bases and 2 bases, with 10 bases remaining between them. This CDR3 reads CASSPYGVQETQYF. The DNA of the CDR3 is TGTGCCAGCTCACCCTACGGGGTACAAGAGACCCAGTACTTC.

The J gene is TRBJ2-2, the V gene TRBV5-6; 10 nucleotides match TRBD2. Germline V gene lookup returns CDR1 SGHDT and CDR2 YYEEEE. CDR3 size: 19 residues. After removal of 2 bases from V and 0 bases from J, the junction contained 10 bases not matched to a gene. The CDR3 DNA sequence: TGTGCCAGCAGCTTCTATGACAGGACTAGCGGATCGAACACCGGGGAGCTGTTTTTT. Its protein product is CASSFYDRTSGSNTGELFF.

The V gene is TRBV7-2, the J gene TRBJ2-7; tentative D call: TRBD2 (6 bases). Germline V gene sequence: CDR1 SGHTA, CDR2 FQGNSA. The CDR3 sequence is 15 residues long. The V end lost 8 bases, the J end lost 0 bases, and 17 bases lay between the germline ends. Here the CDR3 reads CASARAPGGSYEQYF. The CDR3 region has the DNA TGTGCCAGCGCGAGGGCGCCCGGGGGCTCCTACGAGCAGTACTTC. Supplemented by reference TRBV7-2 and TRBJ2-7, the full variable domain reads GAGVSQSPSNKVTEKGKDVELRCDPISGHTALYWYRQSLGQGLEFLIYFQGNSAPDKSGLPSDRFSAERTGGSVSTLTIQRTQQEDSAVYLCASARAPGGSYEQYFGPGTRLTVT.

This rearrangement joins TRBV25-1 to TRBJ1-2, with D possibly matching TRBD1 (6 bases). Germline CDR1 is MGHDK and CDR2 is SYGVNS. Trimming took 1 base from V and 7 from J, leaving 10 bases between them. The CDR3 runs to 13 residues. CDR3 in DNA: TGTGCCAGCAGTGAATTGACAGGAGTTGGCTACACCTTC. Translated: CASSELTGVGYTF.

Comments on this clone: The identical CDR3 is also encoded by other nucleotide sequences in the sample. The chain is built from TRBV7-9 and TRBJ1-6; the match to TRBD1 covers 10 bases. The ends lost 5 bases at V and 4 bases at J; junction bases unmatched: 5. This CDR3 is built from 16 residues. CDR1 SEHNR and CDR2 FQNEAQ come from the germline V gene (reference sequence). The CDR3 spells CASSPGQGLYNSPLHF. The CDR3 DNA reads TGTGCCAGCAGCCCGGGACAGGGGCTTTATAATTCACCCCTCCACTTT.

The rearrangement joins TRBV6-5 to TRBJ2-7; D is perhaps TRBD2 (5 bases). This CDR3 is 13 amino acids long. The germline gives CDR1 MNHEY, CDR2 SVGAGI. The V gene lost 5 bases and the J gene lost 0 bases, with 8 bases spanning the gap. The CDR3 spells CASSTDFSYEQYF. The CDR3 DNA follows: TGTGCCAGCAGTACGGACTTCTCCTACGAGCAGTACTTC.

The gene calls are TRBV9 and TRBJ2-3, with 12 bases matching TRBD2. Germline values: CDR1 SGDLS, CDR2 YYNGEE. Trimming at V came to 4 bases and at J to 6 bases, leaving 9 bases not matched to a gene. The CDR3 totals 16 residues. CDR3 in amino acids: CASSHSSGGARDTQYF. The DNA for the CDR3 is TGTGCCAGCAGCCACTCTAGCGGGGGGGCGAGGGATACGCAGTATTTT.

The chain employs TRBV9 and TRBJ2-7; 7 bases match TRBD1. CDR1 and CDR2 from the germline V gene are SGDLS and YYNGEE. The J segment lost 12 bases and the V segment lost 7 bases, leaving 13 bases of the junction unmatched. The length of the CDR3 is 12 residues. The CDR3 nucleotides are TGTGCCAGCGCCCGACCGCAGGGGGTGTTGTACTTC. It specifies CASARPQGVLYF.

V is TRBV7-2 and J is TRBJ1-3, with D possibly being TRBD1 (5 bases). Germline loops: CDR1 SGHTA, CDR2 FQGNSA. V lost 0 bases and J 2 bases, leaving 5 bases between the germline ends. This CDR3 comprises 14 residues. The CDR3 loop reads CASSLARAGNTIYF. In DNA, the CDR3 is TGTGCCAGCAGCTTAGCCAGGGCTGGAAACACCATATATTTT.

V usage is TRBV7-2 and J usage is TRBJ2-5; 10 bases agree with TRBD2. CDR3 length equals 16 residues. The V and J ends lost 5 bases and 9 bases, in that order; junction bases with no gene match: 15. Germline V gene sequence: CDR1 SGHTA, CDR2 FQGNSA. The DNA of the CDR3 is TGTGCCAGCAGCGTAACCCGGACTAGCGGACTCGGGGCCCAGTACTTC. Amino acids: CASSVTRTSGLGAQYF.

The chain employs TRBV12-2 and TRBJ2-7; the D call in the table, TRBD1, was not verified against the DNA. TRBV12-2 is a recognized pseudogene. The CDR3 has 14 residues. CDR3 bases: TGTGCAAGTCGCCCCCGGGACAGGGAATTTCAGCAGTACTTC. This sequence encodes CASRPRDREFQQYF.

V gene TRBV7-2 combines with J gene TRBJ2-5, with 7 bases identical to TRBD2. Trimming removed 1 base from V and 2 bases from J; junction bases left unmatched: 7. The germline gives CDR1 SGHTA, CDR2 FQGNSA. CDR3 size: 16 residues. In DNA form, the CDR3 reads TGTGCCAGCAGCTTAGGATCCGGGAGGACACAAGAGACCCAGTACTTC. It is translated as CASSLGSGRTQETQYF.

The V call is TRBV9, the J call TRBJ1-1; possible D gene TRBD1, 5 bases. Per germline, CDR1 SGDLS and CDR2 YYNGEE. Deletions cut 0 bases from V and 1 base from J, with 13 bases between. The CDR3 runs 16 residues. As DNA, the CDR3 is TGTGCCAGCAGCGTAGCATCAGGGATGGGGAACACTGAAGCTTTCTTT. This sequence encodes CASSVASGMGNTEAFF.